The T cell receptor (beta chain) under discussion was sequenced for a study of identical twins. Per the germline V gene, CDR1 is SGHRS and CDR2 is YFSETQ. The ends lost 0 bases at V and 7 bases at J; junction bases unmatched: 4. CDR3 length equals 15 residues. One entry per CDR3 protein, called by TCRdb with MiXCR from the 5' RACE reads. The table includes about 330,000 distinct CDR3 sequences, 9% to 15% detected once. This same sample was also part of a study on yellow fever vaccine responses in identical twins.

The chain has TRBV5-1 and TRBJ1-4, with TRBD1 identical over 9 bases. Sequences were obtained from CD8+ T cells sorted from blood. The TCR comes from a woman aged 18-30 years in good health. The CDR3, as DNA: TGCGCCAGCAGCTTGGGGGACAGGGTATTTGAAAAACTGTTTTTT. Translation gives CASSLGDRVFEKLFF.